What follows are 8 T cell receptor beta chains derived from one specimen sequenced in a study of cytomegalovirus exposure and HLA in healthy donors. The PCR had 60 Vbeta and 13 Jbeta primers. Assay used: immunoSEQ multiplex PCR; TCRdb lists only in-frame clones, some missing. Here the sample spans 170,000 or so clones, less than 90% being singletons. Sequenced: PBMCs. The receptors come from a man between 50 and 59 years old in good health and CMV-seronegative.

This rearrangement joins TRBV7-2 to TRBJ2-7; TRBD2 is a possible D gene (8 bases). V gave up 6 bases and J gave up 2 bases, with 14 bases separating them. The CDR3 sequence is 14 residues long. Per germline, CDR1 SGHTA and CDR2 FQGNSA. The DNA of the CDR3 is TGTGCCAGCAGATATAGCGGGACAGCCTACGAGCAGTACTTC. Protein: CASRYSGTAYEQYF. Full variable domain (rest looked up from reference TRBV7-2 and TRBJ2-7): GAGVSQSPSNKVTEKGKDVELRCDPISGHTALYWYRQSLGQGLEFLIYFQGNSAPDKSGLPSDRFSAERTGGSVSTLTIQRTQQEDSAVYLCASRYSGTAYEQYFGPGTRLTVT.

The rearrangement joins TRBV4-3 to TRBJ1-1; D gene uncertain. The germline gives CDR1 LGHNA, CDR2 YSLEER. V was trimmed by 1 base and J by 1 base, leaving 4 bases between them. The CDR3 consists of 13 residues. The CDR3 region has the DNA TGCGCCAGCAGCCAAGGCAGGAACACTGAAGCTTTCTTT. It yields the protein CASSQGRNTEAFF.

This clone was seen just once. The chain is built from TRBV7-2 and TRBJ2-5, with TRBD1 matching over 9 bases. Judging by the DNA end, TRBJ2-7 fits better; the J call may be wrong. In germline, CDR1 is SGHTA, CDR2 FQGNSA. The CDR3 spans 17 residues. CDR3 in amino acids: CASSLPYPGQGTDEQYF. As DNA, the CDR3 is TGTGCCAGCAGCCTCCCCTACCCGGGACAGGGTACGGACGAGCAGTACTTC.

This clone was picked up a small number of times. The chain carries TRBV2 and TRBJ2-7; D is ambiguous. The CDR3 totals 12 residues. V lost 2 bases to trimming and J lost 5 bases, with 7 bases between them. The V gene's germline CDR1 is SNHLY and CDR2 FYNNEI. CDR3 sequence: CASSEWQNEQYF. For the CDR3, the DNA is TGTGCCAGCAGTGAATGGCAGAACGAGCAGTACTTC.

The DNA for the CDR3 is TGTGCCAGCACCGGGGACAGGGGACGAAACACCATATATTTT. Encoded protein: CASTGDRGRNTIYF. The V and J genes are TRBV2 and TRBJ1-3; 10 nucleotides agree with TRBD1. The germline gives CDR1 SNHLY, CDR2 FYNNEI. The V and J ends lost 7 bases and 5 bases, in that order; junction bases with no gene match: 5. The CDR3 has 14 amino acids.

This clone showed up just once. This sequence joins TRBV7-6 and TRBJ1-6, with TRBD1 as a possible D gene (5 bases). Trimming took off 2 bases at V and 0 bases at J, with 14 bases between the two ends. The CDR3 is 18 amino acids. CDR1 is SGHVS and CDR2 is FNYEAQ in the germline V gene. The CDR3 is CASSLHDSRSSYNSPLHF. As DNA, the CDR3 is TGTGCCAGCAGCTTACATGACAGCCGGAGCTCCTATAATTCACCCCTCCACTTT.

The rearrangement uses TRBV7-2 and TRBJ1-5; 7 bases agree with TRBD1. J lost 7 bases, V lost 2 bases, and 2 bases had no gene match. Germline V gene lookup returns CDR1 SGHTA and CDR2 FQGNSA. There are 13 residues in the CDR3. CDR3 sequence: CASSLTGEQPQHF. The CDR3 DNA follows: TGTGCCAGCAGCTTAACAGGGGAACAGCCCCAGCATTTT.

J is TRBJ2-7 and V is TRBV27; TRBD1 matches 9 bases. This CDR3 region has 15 residues. The germline V gene has CDR1 MNHEY and CDR2 SMNVEV (reference sequence). The V and J ends lost 4 bases and 4 bases, in that order; junction bases with no gene match: 8. CDR3 nucleotide sequence: TGTGCCAGCAGTTCACCGGGACAGGGTTTTTACGAGCAGTACTTC. Amino acid sequence: CASSSPGQGFYEQYF.